This T cell receptor beta chain was captured by sequencing in a study of T cells in localized non-small cell lung cancer. Notes on the study in general: Uninvolved adjacent lung had more T cell clonality than any other tissue, topping tumor. One tumor region alone was sequenced, and heterogeneity therefore remains possible. Patients showing higher blood T cell density tended to see longer overall survival. A median roughly 57 of the top 100 tumor clones appeared in adjacent lung.

Per the germline V gene, CDR1 is SGHTA and CDR2 is FQGTGA. V shed 5 bases and J shed 6 bases, with 10 bases lying between them. CDR3 length: 13 amino acids. This clone was seen once. Its antigen is currently unknown. Clones were read by immunoSEQ multiplex PCR, and TCRdb kept only the in-frame ones, dropping some. The sample holds 75,000 to 95,000 clones, over 60% seen once. Specimen: PBMCs, collected before any cancer treatment. The chain couples TRBV7-3 to TRBJ2-2; D is uncertain. The sequence was obtained from a man between 35 and 75 years old with stage II squamous cell lung carcinoma. CDR3 region: CASSQPGSGELFF. The CDR3 DNA reads TGTGCCAGCAGCCAACCTGGTTCCGGGGAGCTGTTTTTT.